This is a list of T cell receptor beta chains from one sample in a study of CD8+ T cells in alopecia areata. The repertoire was sequenced with immunoSEQ multiplex PCR; TCRdb's copy has only in-frame clones and lacks some. The data hold approximately 140,000 clones, with about 86% observed a single time. Sequencing used CD8+ T cells sorted from blood, obtained at week 4, from a patient treated with tofacitinib. These receptors were obtained from a human donor with alopecia areata. Both conserved end residues are part of each CDR3. Each record gives: CDR3 protein, V gene.

CDR3 protein: CSVELGSTEAFF
V gene: TRBV29-1

CDR3 protein: CASSPRDRMNTEAFF
V gene: TRBV7-9

CDR3 protein: CSVESRGSTETQYF
V gene: TRBV29-1

CDR3 protein: CASSIAVSSYEQYF
V gene: TRBV19

CDR3 protein: CASSQVASGSYNEQFF
V gene: TRBV19

CDR3 protein: CASTTRGDKPYEQYF
V gene: TRBV7-9

CDR3 protein: CASRVGGGETQYF
V gene: TRBV6-1

CDR3 protein: CASSEFSSGGAVEQFF
V gene: TRBV6-1

CDR3 protein: CASSLRAGELFF
V gene: TRBV27

CDR3 protein: CASSLGGQLNYNEQFF
V gene: TRBV7-9

CDR3 protein: CASSLGQGLDEQYF
V gene: TRBV13

CDR3 protein: CASRLTSGSVCEQFF
V gene: TRBV12-2

CDR3 protein: CASSESVRGRDEKLFF
V gene: TRBV25-1

CDR3 protein: CASRGRDELYSYNEQFF
V gene: TRBV25-1